This T cell receptor (beta chain) was identified during a study of shared clonotypes between healthy human individuals. V lost 3 bases to trimming and J lost 0 bases, with 9 bases between them. The CDR3 has 15 amino acids. Germline CDR1 reads SGHKS; CDR2 reads YYEKEE (reference sequence). The method was immunoSEQ multiplex PCR; TCRdb's version includes in-frame clones alone and lacks a portion of them. This table holds over a million clones, around 74% found once. The TCR comes from a young man in good health. The source material was memory CD4+ T cells sorted from blood. This sample's subset: CD45RA-negative fraction. This chain uses TRBV5-5 with TRBJ2-2; no firm D call. The CDR3 DNA reads TGTGCCAGCAGCTCAAAGGCCCCGAACACCGGGGAGCTGTTTTTT. This codes for CASSSKAPNTGELFF.